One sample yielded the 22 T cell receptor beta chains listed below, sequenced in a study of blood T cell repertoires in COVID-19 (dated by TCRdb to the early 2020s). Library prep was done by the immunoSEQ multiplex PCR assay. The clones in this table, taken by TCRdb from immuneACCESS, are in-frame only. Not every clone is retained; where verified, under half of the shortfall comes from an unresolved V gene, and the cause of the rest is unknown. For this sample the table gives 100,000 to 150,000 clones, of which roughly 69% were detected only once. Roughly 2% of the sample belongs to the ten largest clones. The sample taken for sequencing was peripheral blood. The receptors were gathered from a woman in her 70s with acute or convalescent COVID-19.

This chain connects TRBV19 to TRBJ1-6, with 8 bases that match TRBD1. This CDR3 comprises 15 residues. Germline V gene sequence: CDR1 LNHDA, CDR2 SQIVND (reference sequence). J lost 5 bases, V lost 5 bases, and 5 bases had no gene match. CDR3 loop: CASSDPGQDNSPLHF. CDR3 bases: TGTGCCAGTAGTGATCCGGGACAGGATAATTCACCCCTCCACTTT.

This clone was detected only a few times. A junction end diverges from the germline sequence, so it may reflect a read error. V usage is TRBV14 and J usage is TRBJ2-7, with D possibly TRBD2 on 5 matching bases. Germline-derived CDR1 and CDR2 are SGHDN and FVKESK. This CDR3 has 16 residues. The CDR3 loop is CASSKDPGSRAYEQYF. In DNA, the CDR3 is TGTGCCAGCAGCAAAGATCCTGGCTCGAGGGCCTACGAGCAGTACTTC.

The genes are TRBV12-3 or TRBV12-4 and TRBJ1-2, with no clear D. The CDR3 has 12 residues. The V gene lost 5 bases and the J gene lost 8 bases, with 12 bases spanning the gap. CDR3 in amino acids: CASSRSYEGYTF. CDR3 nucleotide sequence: TGTGCCAGCAGTCGTTCTTATGAGGGCTACACCTTC.

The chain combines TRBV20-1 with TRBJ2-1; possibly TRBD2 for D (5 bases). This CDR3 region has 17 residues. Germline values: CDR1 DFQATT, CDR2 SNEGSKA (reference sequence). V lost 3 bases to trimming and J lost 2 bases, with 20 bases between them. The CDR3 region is CSASTHEGVRAYNEQFF. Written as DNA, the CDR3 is TGCAGTGCTAGTACCCATGAGGGAGTACGCGCCTACAATGAGCAGTTCTTC.

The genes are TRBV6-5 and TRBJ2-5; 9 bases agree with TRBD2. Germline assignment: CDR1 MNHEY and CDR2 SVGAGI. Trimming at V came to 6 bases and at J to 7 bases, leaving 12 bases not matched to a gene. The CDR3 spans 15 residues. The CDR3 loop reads CASRMGSGGPATQYF. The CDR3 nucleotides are TGTGCCAGCAGGATGGGTAGCGGGGGCCCAGCGACCCAGTACTTC.

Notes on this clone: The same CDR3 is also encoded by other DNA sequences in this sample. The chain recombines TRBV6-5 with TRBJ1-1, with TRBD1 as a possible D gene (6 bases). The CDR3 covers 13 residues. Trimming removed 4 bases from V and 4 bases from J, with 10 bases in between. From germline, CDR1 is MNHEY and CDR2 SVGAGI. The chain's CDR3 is CASSFRTVTEAFF. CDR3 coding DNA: TGTGCCAGCAGTTTTCGGACAGTCACTGAAGCTTTCTTT.

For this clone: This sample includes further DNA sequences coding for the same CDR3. The CDR3 here is CASSAQTGAYEQYF. The CDR3, as DNA: TGTGCCAGCAGCGCTCAGACAGGGGCCTACGAGCAGTACTTC. The gene calls are TRBV2 and TRBJ2-7; 8 bases match TRBD1. Germline CDR1 and CDR2: SNHLY and FYNNEI. The length of the CDR3 is 14 residues. V was pared by 6 bases and J by 2 bases, with 6 bases of the junction left unmatched.

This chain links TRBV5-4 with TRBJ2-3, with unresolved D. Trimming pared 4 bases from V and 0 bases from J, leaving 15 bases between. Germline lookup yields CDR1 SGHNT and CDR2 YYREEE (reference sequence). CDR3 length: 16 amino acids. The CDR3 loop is CASSLARKQSTDTQYF. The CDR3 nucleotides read TGTGCCAGCAGCCTTGCTAGGAAACAAAGCACAGATACGCAGTATTTT.

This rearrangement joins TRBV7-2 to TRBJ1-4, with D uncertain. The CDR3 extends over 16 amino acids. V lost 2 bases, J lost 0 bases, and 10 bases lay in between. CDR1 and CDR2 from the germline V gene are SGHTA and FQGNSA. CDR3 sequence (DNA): TGTGCCAGCAGCTTAAGGCAGGTTGCAACTAATGAAAAACTGTTTTTT. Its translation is CASSLRQVATNEKLFF. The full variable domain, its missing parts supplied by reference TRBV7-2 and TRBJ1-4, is GAGVSQSPSNKVTEKGKDVELRCDPISGHTALYWYRQSLGQGLEFLIYFQGNSAPDKSGLPSDRFSAERTGGSVSTLTIQRTQQEDSAVYLCASSLRQVATNEKLFFGSGTQLSVL.

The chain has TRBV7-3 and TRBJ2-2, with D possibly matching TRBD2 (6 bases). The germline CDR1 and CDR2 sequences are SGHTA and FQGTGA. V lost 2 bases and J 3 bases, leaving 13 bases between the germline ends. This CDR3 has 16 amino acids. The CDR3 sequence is CASSLLAGTDTGELFF. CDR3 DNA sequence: TGTGCCAGCAGCTTACTCGCGGGGACTGACACCGGGGAGCTGTTTTTT.

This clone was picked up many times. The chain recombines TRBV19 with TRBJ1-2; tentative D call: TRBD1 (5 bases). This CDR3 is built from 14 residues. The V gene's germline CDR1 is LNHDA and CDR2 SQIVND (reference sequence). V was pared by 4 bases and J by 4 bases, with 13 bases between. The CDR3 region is CASSKTRGLYGYTF. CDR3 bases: TGTGCCAGTAGTAAAACCCGGGGACTCTATGGCTACACCTTC.

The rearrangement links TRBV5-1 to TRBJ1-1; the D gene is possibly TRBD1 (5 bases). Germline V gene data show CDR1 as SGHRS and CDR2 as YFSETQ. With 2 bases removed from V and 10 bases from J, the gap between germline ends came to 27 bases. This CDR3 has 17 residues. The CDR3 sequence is CASSFIGGGTGVRGAFF. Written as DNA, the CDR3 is TGCGCCAGCAGCTTTATTGGAGGCGGGACCGGGGTTCGGGGAGCTTTCTTT. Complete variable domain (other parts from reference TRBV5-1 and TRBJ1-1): KAGVTQTPRYLIKTRGQQVTLSCSPISGHRSVSWYQQTPGQGLQFLFEYFSETQRNKGNFPGRFSGRQFSNSRSEMNVSTLELGDSALYLCASSFIGGGTGVRGAFFGQGTRLTVV.

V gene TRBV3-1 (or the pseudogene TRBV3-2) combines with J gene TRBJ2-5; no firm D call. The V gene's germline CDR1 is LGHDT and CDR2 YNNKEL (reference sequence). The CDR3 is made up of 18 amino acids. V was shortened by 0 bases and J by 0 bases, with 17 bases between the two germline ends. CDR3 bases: TGTGCCAGCAGCCAAGATCGGGTAACCGCCGGATACCAAGAGACCCAGTACTTC. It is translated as CASSQDRVTAGYQETQYF.

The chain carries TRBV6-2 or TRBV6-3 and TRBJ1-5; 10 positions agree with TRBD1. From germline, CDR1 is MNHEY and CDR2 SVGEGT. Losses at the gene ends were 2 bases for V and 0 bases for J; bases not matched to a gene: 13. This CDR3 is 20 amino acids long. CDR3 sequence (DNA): TGTGCCAGCAGTTACCTCCGGGGACAGGGGAATCTCTATAGCAATCAGCCCCAGCATTTT. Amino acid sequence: CASSYLRGQGNLYSNQPQHF.

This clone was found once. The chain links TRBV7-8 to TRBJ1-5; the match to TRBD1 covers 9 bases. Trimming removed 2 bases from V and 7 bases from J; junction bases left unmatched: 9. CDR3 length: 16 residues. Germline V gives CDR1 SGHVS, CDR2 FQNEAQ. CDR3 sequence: CASSLTGTGFGQPQHF. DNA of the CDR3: TGTGCCAGCAGCTTAACCGGGACAGGGTTTGGACAGCCCCAGCATTTT.

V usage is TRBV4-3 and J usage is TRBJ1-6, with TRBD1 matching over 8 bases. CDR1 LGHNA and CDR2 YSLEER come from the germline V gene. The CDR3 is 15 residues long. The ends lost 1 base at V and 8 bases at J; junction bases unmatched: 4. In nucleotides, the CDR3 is TGCGCCAGCAGCCAAGGGCAGGGGGCGCATTCACCCCTCCACTTT. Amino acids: CASSQGQGAHSPLHF.

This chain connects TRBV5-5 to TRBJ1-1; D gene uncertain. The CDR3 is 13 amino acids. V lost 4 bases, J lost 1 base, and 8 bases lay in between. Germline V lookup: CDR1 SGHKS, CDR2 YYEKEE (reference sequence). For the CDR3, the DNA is TGTGCCAGCAGCACGGGATGGAACACTGAAGCTTTCTTT. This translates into CASSTGWNTEAFF. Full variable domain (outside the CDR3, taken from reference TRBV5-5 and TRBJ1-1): DAGVTQSPTHLIKTRGQQVTLRCSPISGHKSVSWYQQVLGQGPQFIFQYYEKEERGRGNFPDRFSARQFPNYSSELNVNALLLGDSALYLCASSTGWNTEAFFGQGTRLTVV.

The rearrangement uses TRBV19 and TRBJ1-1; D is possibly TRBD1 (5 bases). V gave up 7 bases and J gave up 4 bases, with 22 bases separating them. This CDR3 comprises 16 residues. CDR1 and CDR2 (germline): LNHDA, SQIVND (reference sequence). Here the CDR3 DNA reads TGTGCCAGTAAAAGAATTCCCGGGGGAGCTTTCACTGAAGCTTTCTTT. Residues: CASKRIPGGAFTEAFF.

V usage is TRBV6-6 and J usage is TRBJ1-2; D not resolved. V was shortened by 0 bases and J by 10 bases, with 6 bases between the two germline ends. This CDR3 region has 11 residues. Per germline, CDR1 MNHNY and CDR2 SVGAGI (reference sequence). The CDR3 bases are TGTGCCAGCAGTTACTCGGCCTTCTACACCTTC. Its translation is CASSYSAFYTF.

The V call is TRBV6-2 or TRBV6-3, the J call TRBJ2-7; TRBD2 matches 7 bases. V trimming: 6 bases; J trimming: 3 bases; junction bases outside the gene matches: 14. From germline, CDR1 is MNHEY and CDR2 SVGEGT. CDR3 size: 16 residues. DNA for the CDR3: TGTGCCAGCAGCCACCGGGGGGAAACCCCAATCTACGAGCAGTACTTC. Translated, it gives CASSHRGETPIYEQYF.

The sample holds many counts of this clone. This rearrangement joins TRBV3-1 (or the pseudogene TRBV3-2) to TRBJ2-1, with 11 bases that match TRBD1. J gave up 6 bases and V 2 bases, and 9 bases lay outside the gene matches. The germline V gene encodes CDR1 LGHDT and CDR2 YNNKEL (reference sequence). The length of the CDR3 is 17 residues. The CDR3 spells CASSQISGDRGTNEQFF. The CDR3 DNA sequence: TGTGCCAGCAGCCAAATTTCCGGGGACAGGGGGACCAATGAGCAGTTCTTC.

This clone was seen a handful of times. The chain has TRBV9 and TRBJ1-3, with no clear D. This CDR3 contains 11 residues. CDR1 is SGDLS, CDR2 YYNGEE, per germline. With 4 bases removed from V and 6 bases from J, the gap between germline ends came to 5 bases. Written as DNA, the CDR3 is TGTGCCAGCAGCCGGGAAAACACCATATATTTT. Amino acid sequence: CASSRENTIYF. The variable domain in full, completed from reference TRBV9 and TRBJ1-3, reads DSGVTQTPKHLITATGQRVTLRCSPRSGDLSVYWYQQSLDQGLQFLIQYYNGEERAKGNILERFSAQQFPDLHSELNLSSLELGDSALYFCASSRENTIYFGEGSWLTVV.